The 11 T cell receptor beta chains below were found in one sample sequenced in a study of T cells in Graves' hyperthyroidism and ophthalmopathy. Researchers took RNA transcripts and amplified the TCR beta CDR3 regions from them. When the TCR CDR3 underwent first-round RT-PCR, the HTBI primer set was used. TCRdb re-called the multiplex PCR reads through MiXCR, storing one row per CDR3 protein. This sample has about 690,000 distinct CDR3 sequences, with roughly a sixth found just once. Sequencing used blood. These receptors came from a man aged 45-65 years with Graves' hyperthyroidism.

Concerning this clonotype itself: A much larger clonotype is one base distant, so this may be a read error. The V gene is TRBV9, the J gene TRBJ2-7, with 8 bases matching TRBD2. CDR1 SGDLS and CDR2 YYNGEE come from the germline V gene. V shed 1 base and J 6 bases; nucleotides not matched to a gene: 6. The CDR3 runs 14 residues. The CDR3 DNA reads TGTGCCAGCAGCGTACTAGCGGGCCGTGGCGAGCAGTACTTC. Protein: CASSVLAGRGEQYF.

This chain links TRBV6-1 with TRBJ2-7; tentatively, D is TRBD1 (6 bases). Germline V gives CDR1 MNHNS, CDR2 SASEGT. This CDR3 has 15 residues. Between the trimmed V and J ends, which lost 0 bases and 3 bases, there was a span of 12 bases. This CDR3 reads CASSEALRTVYEQYF. CDR3 sequence (DNA): TGTGCCAGCAGTGAAGCCCTACGGACAGTCTACGAGCAGTACTTC.

Ten or more counts support this clonotype. This chain links TRBV7-2 with TRBJ2-5; the match to TRBD2 covers 12 bases. This CDR3 has 20 amino acids. J was trimmed by 0 bases and V by 6 bases; bases with no gene match: 17. CDR1 is SGHTA and CDR2 is FQGNSA in the germline V gene. Here the CDR3 reads CASSRPASGRAGAYQETQYF. The CDR3 DNA follows: TGTGCCAGCAGTCGCCCAGCTAGCGGGAGGGCAGGGGCGTACCAAGAGACCCAGTACTTC.

As concerns this clonotype: At one end, the junction sequence differs from germline, possibly due to a read error. This rearrangement joins TRBV12-3 or TRBV12-4 to TRBJ2-2, with D possibly called TRBD1 or TRBD2 (5 bases each). CDR3 length equals 18 residues. The CDR3 sequence is CASSFNLGERGLAGELLF. In DNA, the CDR3 is TGTGCCAGCAGTTTTAACTTAGGGGAAAGGGGTTTAGCCGGGGAGCTGCTTTTT.

This chain links TRBV15 with TRBJ2-7; D may be TRBD1 (6 bases). Trimming pared 0 bases from V and 6 bases from J, leaving 15 bases between. The CDR3 has 15 amino acids. Germline V lookup: CDR1 LNHNV, CDR2 YYDKDF (reference sequence). The CDR3 coding sequence is TGTGCCACCAGCAGAGATCGGCAGACAGGTGGCGAGCAGTACTTC. This translates into CATSRDRQTGGEQYF. The full variable domain, completed using reference TRBV15 and TRBJ2-7, is DAMVIQNPRYQVTQFGKPVTLSCSQTLNHNVMYWYQQKSSQAPKLLFHYYDKDFNNEADTPDNFQSRRPNTSFCFLDIRSPGLGDTAMYLCATSRDRQTGGEQYFGPGTRLTVT.

This clonotype was observed at least ten times. As DNA, the CDR3 is TGCAGCGCTGCAGGGAGAGAGGCCAAAAACATTCAGTACTTC. Protein sequence: CSAAGREAKNIQYF. The chain employs TRBV29-1 and TRBJ2-4, with D perhaps being TRBD1 or TRBD2 (5 bases each). Germline CDR1 and CDR2: SQVTM and ANQGSEA. The CDR3 covers 14 residues. V was cut by 7 bases and J by 1 base, with 14 bases left in between.

A few counts support this clonotype. The chain is built from TRBV15 and TRBJ1-5; TRBD1 matches 9 bases. CDR1 is LNHNV, CDR2 YYDKDF, per germline (reference sequence). J lost 5 bases, V lost 8 bases, and 4 bases had no gene match. The CDR3 is 13 residues long. CDR3 amino acids: CATGNRGHQPQHF. CDR3 DNA: TGTGCCACCGGAAACAGGGGGCATCAGCCCCAGCATTTT.

This clonotype was detected only a few times. The chain combines TRBV7-9 with TRBJ2-7; 13 bases align to TRBD2. The length of the CDR3 is 16 residues. J was trimmed by 3 bases and V by 5 bases; bases with no gene match: 7. Germline values: CDR1 SEHNR, CDR2 FQNEAQ (reference sequence). The CDR3 DNA reads as TGTGCCAGCAGCCTTCCTGGACTAGCGGGAGTCTACGAGCAGTACTTC. It yields the protein CASSLPGLAGVYEQYF.

This clonotype was seen repeatedly, ten times or more. The chain is built from TRBV20-1 and TRBJ2-5, with TRBD2 matching over 13 bases. With 3 bases clipped from V and 0 bases from J, the junction kept 7 bases outside the gene matches. This CDR3 comprises 17 residues. The germline CDR1 and CDR2 sequences are DFQATT and SNEGSKA (reference sequence). CDR3 loop: CSASTLAGGGYQETQYF. The CDR3, as DNA: TGCAGTGCTAGTACACTAGCGGGAGGGGGGTACCAAGAGACCCAGTACTTC.

V is TRBV20-1 and J is TRBJ1-2, with 7 bases identical to TRBD1. CDR3 length: 13 amino acids. The J segment lost 5 bases and the V segment lost 5 bases, leaving 8 bases of the junction unmatched. CDR1 and CDR2 from the germline V gene are DFQATT and SNEGSKA (reference sequence). The DNA of the CDR3 is TGCAGTGCTCAGACAGGGTTGGAGTATGGCTACACCTTC. Residues: CSAQTGLEYGYTF.

This clonotype has ten or more counts. The chain recombines TRBV10-3 with TRBJ2-3, with TRBD2 identical over 7 bases. CDR1 ENHRY and CDR2 SYGVKD come from the germline V gene. There are 16 residues in the CDR3. Trimming at V came to 0 bases and at J to 2 bases, leaving 5 bases not matched to a gene. This CDR3 is CAISESIAGYTDTQYF. In DNA form, the CDR3 reads TGTGCCATCAGTGAGTCGATAGCGGGTTACACAGATACGCAGTATTTT.